This T cell receptor beta chain was documented in a study of regulatory T cells in long-lasting Graves disease. Time point indicated: newly diagnosed GD, antithyroid drugs for less than 3 months. There was RNA extracted from PBMCs, and the TCR library was made from it. This clonotype was observed at least ten times. No antigen is known for it. Study results and limitations: Persistent patients had a count of shared public clonotypes (about 2,500) that exceeded that of new patients (around 970).

Arm-PCR of CDR3 regions with iRepertoire HTBI primers generated TCR beta libraries. TCRdb called the multiplex PCR reads again in MiXCR, with one record for every CDR3 protein. The table records almost 450,000 distinct CDR3 sequences, 16% of them present only once. The data were also submitted as part of a second study, on T cells in Graves' hyperthyroidism and ophthalmopathy. From that paper: Carried out on the TCR CDR3, a first-round RT-PCR used the HTBI primer set. The blood repertoire included most of the expanded thyroid clonotypes above 0.001.

Sequenced material: peripheral blood mononuclear cells (PBMCs), taken at new diagnosis, from a patient treated with antithyroid drugs. This sequence originates from a woman in her 30s with Graves disease.

CDR3 in DNA: TGTGCCAGCAGTTCGGCTTCCGGGGGCACAGATACGCAGTATTTT. It encodes CASSSASGGTDTQYF. The J gene is TRBJ2-3, the V gene TRBV6-4; perhaps TRBD2 as D (5 bases). The CDR3 runs to 15 residues. Germline V gene lookup returns CDR1 MRHNA and CDR2 SNTAGT. The V gene lost 5 bases and the J gene lost 1 base, with 13 bases spanning the gap.